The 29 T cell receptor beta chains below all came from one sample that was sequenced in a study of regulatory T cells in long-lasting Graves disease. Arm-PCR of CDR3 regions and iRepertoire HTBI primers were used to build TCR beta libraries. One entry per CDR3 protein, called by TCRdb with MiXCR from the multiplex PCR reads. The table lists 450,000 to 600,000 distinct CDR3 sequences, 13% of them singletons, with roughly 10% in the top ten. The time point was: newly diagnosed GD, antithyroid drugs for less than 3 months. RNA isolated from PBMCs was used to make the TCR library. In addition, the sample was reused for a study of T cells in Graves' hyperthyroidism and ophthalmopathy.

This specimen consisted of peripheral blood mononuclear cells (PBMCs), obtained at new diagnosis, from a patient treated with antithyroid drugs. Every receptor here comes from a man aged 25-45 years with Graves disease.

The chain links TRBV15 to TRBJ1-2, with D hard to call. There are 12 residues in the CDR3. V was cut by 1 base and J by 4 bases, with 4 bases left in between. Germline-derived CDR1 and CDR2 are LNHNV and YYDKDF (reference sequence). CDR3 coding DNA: TGTGCCACCAGCAGAGCGTCCTATGGCTACACCTTC. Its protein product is CATSRASYGYTF.

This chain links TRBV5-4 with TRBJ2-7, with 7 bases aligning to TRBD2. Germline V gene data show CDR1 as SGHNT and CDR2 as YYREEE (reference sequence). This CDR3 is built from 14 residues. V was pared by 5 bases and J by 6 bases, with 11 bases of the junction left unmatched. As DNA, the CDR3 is TGTGCCAGCAGTCCGGGACTAATTTTTTCCGAGCAGTACTTC. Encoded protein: CASSPGLIFSEQYF.

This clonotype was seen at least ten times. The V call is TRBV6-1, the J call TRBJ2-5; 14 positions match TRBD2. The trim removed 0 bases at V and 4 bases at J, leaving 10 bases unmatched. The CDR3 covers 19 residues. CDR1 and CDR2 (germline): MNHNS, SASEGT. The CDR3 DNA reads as TGTGCCAGCAGTGAAGCCCTGACTAGCGGGAGGGCCCTCGGAGAGACCCAGTACTTC. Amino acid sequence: CASSEALTSGRALGETQYF.

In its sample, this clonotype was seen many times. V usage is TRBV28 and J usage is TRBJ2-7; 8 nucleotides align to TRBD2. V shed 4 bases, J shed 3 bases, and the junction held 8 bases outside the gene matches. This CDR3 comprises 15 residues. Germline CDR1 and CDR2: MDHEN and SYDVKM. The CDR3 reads CASSSGGGAVYEQYF. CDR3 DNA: TGTGCCAGCAGTTCGGGGGGGGGGGCAGTCTACGAGCAGTACTTC.

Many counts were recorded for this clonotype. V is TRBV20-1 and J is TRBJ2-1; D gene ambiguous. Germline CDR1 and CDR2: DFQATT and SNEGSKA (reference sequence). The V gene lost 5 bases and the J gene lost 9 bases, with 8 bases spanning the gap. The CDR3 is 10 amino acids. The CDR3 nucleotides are TGCAGTGCTCTCCTGAGTGAGCAGTTCTTC. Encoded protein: CSALLSEQFF.

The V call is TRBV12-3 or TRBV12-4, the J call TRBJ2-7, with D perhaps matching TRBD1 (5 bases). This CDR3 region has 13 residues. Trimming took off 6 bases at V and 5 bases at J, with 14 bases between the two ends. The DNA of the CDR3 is TGTGCCAGCAGCTTCCATTTACAGGACGAGCAGTACTTC. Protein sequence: CASSFHLQDEQYF.

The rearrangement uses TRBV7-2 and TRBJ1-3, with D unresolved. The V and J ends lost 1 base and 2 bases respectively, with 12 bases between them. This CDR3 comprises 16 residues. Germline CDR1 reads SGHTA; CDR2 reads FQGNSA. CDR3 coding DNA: TGTGCCAGCAGCTTAGTGCGAAAAACGACTGGAAACACCATATATTTT. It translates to CASSLVRKTTGNTIYF.

CDR3 sequence: CASSPRGRPSDEQFF. The CDR3 nucleotides read TGTGCCAGCAGTCCAAGGGGTCGCCCATCCGATGAGCAGTTCTTC. This chain uses TRBV11-2 with TRBJ2-1; a possible D gene is TRBD1 (5 bases). Trimming left V 6 bases short and J 8 bases short, with 20 bases between. The length of the CDR3 is 15 residues. Germline loops: CDR1 SGHAT, CDR2 FQNNGV.

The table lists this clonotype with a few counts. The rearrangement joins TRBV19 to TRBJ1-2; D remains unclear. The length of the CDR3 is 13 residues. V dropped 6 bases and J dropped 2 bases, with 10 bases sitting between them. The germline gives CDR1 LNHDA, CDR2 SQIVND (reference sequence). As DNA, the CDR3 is TGTGCCAGTAGGCCGGGTTCCAACTATGGCTACACCTTC. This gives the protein CASRPGSNYGYTF. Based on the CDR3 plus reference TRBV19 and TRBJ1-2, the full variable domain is DGGITQSPKYLFRKEGQNVTLSCEQNLNHDAMYWYRQDPGQGLRLIYYSQIVNDFQKGDIAEGYSVSREKKESFPLTVTSAQKNPTAFYLCASRPGSNYGYTFGSGTRLTVV.

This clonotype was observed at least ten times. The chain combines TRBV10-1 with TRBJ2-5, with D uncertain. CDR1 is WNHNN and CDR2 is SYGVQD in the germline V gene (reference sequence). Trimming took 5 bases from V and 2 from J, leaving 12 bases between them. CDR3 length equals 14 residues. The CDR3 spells CASSLPGWQETQYF. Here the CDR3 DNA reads TGCGCCAGCAGTCTGCCGGGCTGGCAAGAGACCCAGTACTTC.

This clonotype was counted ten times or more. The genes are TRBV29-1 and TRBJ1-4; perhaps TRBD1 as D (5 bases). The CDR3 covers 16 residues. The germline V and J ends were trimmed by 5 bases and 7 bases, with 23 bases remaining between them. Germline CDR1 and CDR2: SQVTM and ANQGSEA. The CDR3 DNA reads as TGCAGCGTTTGGGTCTTCGGGGACGGCGGGGGTGAAAAACTGTTTTTT. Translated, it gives CSVWVFGDGGGEKLFF.

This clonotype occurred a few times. CDR3 loop: CASSQAGLLSYEQYF. The CDR3 DNA follows: TGTGCCAGCAGCCAAGCGGGACTCCTTTCCTACGAGCAGTACTTC. The J gene is TRBJ2-7, the V gene TRBV14; a weak D match, TRBD2 (6 bases). CDR3 length: 15 amino acids. Trimming pared 1 base from V and 1 base from J, leaving 11 bases between. Germline CDR1 SGHDN, CDR2 FVKESK.

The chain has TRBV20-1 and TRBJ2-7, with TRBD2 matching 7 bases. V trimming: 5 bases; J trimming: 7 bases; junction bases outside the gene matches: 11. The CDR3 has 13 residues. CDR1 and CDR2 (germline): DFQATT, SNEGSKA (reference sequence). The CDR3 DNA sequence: TGCAGTGCTGACCCTTTTGTGGGAGGGGAGCAGTACTTC. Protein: CSADPFVGGEQYF.

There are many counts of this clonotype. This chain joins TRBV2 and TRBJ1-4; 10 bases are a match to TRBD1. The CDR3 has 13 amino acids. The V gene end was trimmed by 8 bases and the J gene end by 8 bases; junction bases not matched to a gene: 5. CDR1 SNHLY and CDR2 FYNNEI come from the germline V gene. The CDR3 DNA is TGTGCCAGCGGGACAGGGGTGGACGAAAAACTGTTTTTT. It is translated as CASGTGVDEKLFF.

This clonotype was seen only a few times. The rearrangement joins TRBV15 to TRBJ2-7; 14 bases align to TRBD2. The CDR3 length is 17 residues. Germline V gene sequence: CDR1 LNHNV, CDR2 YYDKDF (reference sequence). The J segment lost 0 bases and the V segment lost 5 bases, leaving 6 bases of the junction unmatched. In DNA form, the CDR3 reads TGTGCCACCAGCTGGACAGGGACTAGCGGGAGCTCCTACGAGCAGTACTTC. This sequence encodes CATSWTGTSGSSYEQYF.

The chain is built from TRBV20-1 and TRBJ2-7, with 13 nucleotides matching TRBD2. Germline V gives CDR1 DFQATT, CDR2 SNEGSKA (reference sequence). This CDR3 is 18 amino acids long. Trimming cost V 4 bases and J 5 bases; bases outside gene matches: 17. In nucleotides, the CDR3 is TGCAGTGCTACCTCGACTAGCGGGAGGTCCCGGTTCCGCCACGAGCAGTACTTC. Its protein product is CSATSTSGRSRFRHEQYF.

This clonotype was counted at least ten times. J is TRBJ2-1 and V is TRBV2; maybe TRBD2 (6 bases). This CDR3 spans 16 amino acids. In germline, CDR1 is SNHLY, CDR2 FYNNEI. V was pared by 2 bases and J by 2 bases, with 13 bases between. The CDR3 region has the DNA TGTGCCAGCAGTGAAATAGCGGCCCCCCCCTACAATGAGCAGTTCTTC. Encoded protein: CASSEIAAPPYNEQFF.

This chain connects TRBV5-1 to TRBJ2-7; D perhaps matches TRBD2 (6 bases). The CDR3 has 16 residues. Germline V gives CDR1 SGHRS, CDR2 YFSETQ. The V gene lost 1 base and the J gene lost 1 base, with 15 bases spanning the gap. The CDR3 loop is CASSLQASEPSYEQYF. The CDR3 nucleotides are TGCGCCAGCAGCTTGCAAGCTAGCGAACCTTCCTACGAGCAGTACTTC.

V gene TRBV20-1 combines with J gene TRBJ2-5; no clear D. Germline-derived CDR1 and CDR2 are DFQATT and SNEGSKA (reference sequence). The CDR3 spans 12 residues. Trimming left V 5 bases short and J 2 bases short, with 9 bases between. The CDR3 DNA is TGCAGTGCTCCGAGGAAGCAAGAGACCCAGTACTTC. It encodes CSAPRKQETQYF.

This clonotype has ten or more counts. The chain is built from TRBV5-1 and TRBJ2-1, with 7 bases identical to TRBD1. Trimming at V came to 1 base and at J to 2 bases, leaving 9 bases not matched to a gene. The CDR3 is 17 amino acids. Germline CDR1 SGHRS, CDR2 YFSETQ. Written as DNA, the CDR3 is TGCGCCAGCAGCTTGTCCCCACAGGGGCGAGCCTACAATGAGCAGTTCTTC. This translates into CASSLSPQGRAYNEQFF.

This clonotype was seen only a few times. CDR3 DNA: TGTGCCAGTAGTATTGGCACCATCGAGGATTATAACTATGGCTACACCTTC. Translation gives CASSIGTIEDYNYGYTF. This chain links TRBV19 with TRBJ1-2, with D uncertain. V shed 3 bases and J shed 1 base, with 18 bases lying between them. The germline V gene has CDR1 LNHDA and CDR2 SQIVND (reference sequence). The CDR3 contains 17 residues.

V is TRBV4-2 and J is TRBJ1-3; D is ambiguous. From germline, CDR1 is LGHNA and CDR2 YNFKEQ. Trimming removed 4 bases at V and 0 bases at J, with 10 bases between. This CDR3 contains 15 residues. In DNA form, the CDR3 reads TGTGCCAGCAGCCCGGTGGGCAGCTCTGGAAACACCATATATTTT. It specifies CASSPVGSSGNTIYF.

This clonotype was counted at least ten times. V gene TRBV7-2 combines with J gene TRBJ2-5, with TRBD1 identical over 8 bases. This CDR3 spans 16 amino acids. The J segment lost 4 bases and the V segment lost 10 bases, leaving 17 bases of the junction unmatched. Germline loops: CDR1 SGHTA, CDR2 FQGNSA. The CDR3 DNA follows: TGTGCCACCGTGATAGGGCAGGGGGCCCCAAGAGAGACCCAGTACTTC. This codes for CATVIGQGAPRETQYF. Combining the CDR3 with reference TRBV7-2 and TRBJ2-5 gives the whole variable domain GAGVSQSPSNKVTEKGKDVELRCDPISGHTALYWYRQSLGQGLEFLIYFQGNSAPDKSGLPSDRFSAERTGGSVSTLTIQRTQQEDSAVYLCATVIGQGAPRETQYFGPGTRLLVL.

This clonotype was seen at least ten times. CDR3 protein: CASSPGTDLPYEQYF. The CDR3 bases are TGTGCCAGCAGTCCCGGGACAGATCTCCCCTACGAGCAGTACTTC. The J gene is TRBJ2-7, the V gene TRBV27; 7 bases are a match to TRBD1. With 5 bases clipped from V and 2 bases from J, the junction kept 9 bases outside the gene matches. This CDR3 is built from 15 residues. The germline V gene encodes CDR1 MNHEY and CDR2 SMNVEV (reference sequence).

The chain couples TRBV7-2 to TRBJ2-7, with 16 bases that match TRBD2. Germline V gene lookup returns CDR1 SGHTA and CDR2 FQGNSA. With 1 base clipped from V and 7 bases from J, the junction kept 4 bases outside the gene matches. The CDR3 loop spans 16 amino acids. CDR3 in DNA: TGTGCCAGCAGCTTAGGGGGACTAGCGGGAGGGATTGAGCAGTACTTC. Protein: CASSLGGLAGGIEQYF. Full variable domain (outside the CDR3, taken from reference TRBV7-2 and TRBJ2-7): GAGVSQSPSNKVTEKGKDVELRCDPISGHTALYWYRQSLGQGLEFLIYFQGNSAPDKSGLPSDRFSAERTGGSVSTLTIQRTQQEDSAVYLCASSLGGLAGGIEQYFGPGTRLTVT.

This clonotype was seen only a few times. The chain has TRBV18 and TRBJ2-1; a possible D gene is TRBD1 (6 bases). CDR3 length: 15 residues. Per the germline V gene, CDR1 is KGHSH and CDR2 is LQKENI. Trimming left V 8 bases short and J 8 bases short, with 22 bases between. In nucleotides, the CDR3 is TGTGCCAGCATGCACATCTTACAGGGTGGGCATGAGCAGTTCTTC. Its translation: CASMHILQGGHEQFF.

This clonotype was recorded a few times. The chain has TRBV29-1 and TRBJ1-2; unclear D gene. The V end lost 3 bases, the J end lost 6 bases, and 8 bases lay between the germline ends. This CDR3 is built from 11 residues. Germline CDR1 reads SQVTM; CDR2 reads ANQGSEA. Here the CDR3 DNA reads TGCAGCGTTGAGGCAGATCATGGCTACACCTTC. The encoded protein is CSVEADHGYTF.

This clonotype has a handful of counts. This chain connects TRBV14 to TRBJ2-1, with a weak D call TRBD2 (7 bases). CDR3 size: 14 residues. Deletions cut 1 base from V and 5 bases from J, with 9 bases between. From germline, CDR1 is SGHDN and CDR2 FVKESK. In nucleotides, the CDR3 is TGTGCCAGCAGCCAAGGGGGGGGGCACAATGAGCAGTTCTTC. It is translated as CASSQGGGHNEQFF. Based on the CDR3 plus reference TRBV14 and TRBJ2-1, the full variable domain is EAGVTQFPSHSVIEKGQTVTLRCDPISGHDNLYWYRRVMGKEIKFLLHFVKESKQDESGMPNNRFLAERTGGTYSTLKVQPAELEDSGVYFCASSQGGGHNEQFFGPGTRLTVL.

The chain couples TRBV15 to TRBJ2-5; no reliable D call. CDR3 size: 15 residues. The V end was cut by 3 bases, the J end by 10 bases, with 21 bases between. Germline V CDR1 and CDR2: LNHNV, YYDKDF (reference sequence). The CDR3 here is CATSSDSWAPLDQYF. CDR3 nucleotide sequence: TGTGCCACCAGCAGTGACTCCTGGGCACCCCTGGACCAGTACTTC.